Below, 14 T cell receptor beta chains from the same sample are listed, as sequenced in a study of OX40 agonist ivuxolimab in advanced cancers. The repertoire was sequenced with immunoSEQ multiplex PCR; TCRdb's copy has only in-frame clones and lacks some. The sample gives about 79,000 clones, about four fifths of which show up once; roughly 0.5% is in the top ten. Material: CD4+ or CD8+ T cells sorted from blood, obtained in a trial of the OX40 agonist ivuxolimab. Receptors were obtained from an adult with an advanced solid tumor such as melanoma, head and neck, liver or kidney cancer.

The chain joins TRBV9 to TRBJ2-5; 7 bases are a match to TRBD2. V shed 4 bases, J shed 0 bases, and the junction held 9 bases outside the gene matches. The CDR3 runs to 16 residues. CDR1 is SGDLS, CDR2 YYNGEE, per germline. CDR3 in DNA: TGTGCCAGCAGCCCCAGTGCAGCGGGGAACCAAGAGACCCAGTACTTC. This codes for CASSPSAAGNQETQYF.

The rearrangement links TRBV29-1 to TRBJ2-3; 10 nucleotides align to TRBD1. This CDR3 has 14 amino acids. Trimming cost V 6 bases and J 0 bases; bases outside gene matches: 3. CDR1 and CDR2 (germline): SQVTM, ANQGSEA. The CDR3 spells CSVGQGHSTDTQYF. The DNA of the CDR3 is TGCAGCGTGGGACAGGGGCACAGCACAGATACGCAGTATTTT.

The chain carries TRBV18 and TRBJ1-1, with a tentative D call TRBD1 (5 bases). Trimming pared 4 bases from V and 3 bases from J, leaving 9 bases between. Looked up from germline, CDR1 is KGHSH and CDR2 is LQKENI. The CDR3 spans 13 residues. The CDR3 spells CASSLVGDTEAFF. As DNA, the CDR3 is TGTGCCAGCTCACTAGTGGGGGACACTGAAGCTTTCTTT.

This chain joins TRBV11-2 and TRBJ2-5; 8 bases are shared with TRBD1. CDR1 is SGHAT and CDR2 is FQNNGV in the germline V gene. Losses at the gene ends were 5 bases for V and 5 bases for J; bases not matched to a gene: 10. The CDR3 has 15 amino acids. This CDR3 reads CASSPDRGSRETQYF. CDR3 DNA sequence: TGTGCCAGCAGCCCCGACAGGGGTTCGCGGGAGACCCAGTACTTC.

The chain is built from TRBV2 and TRBJ2-7, with unresolved D. Germline assignment: CDR1 SNHLY and CDR2 FYNNEI. Deletions cut 6 bases from V and 7 bases from J, with 7 bases between. The CDR3 extends over 10 amino acids. CDR3 sequence: CASRAIEQYF. For the CDR3, the DNA is TGTGCCAGCAGAGCAATAGAGCAGTACTTC.

The genes are TRBV7-2 and TRBJ1-2; perhaps TRBD1 as D (5 bases). This CDR3 is built from 14 residues. Germline CDR1 SGHTA, CDR2 FQGNSA. With 7 bases removed from V and 4 bases from J, the gap between germline ends came to 16 bases. DNA of the CDR3: TGTGCCAGCACGCGTGGGGGGTTCAGCTATGGCTACACCTTC. It yields the protein CASTRGGFSYGYTF. The full variable domain, rest sourced from reference TRBV7-2 and TRBJ1-2, is GAGVSQSPSNKVTEKGKDVELRCDPISGHTALYWYRQSLGQGLEFLIYFQGNSAPDKSGLPSDRFSAERTGGSVSTLTIQRTQQEDSAVYLCASTRGGFSYGYTFGSGTRLTVV.

Here the CDR3 DNA reads TGTGCCAGCAGCCCGACCGCTAGCGGGAGTGGTACAGATACGCAGTATTTT. Translating gives CASSPTASGSGTDTQYF. This chain links TRBV7-3 with TRBJ2-3, with TRBD2 identical over 10 bases. The CDR3 is 17 residues long. Germline V lookup: CDR1 SGHTA, CDR2 FQGTGA. J gave up 3 bases and V 5 bases, and 11 bases lay outside the gene matches.

The chain carries TRBV18 and TRBJ2-7, with D tentatively TRBD2 (6 bases). The germline V and J ends were trimmed by 1 base and 4 bases, with 14 bases remaining between them. The CDR3 is 15 residues long. Germline assignment: CDR1 KGHSH and CDR2 LQKENI. The CDR3 nucleotides are TGTGCCAGCTCACCACGGGAACTAGCCGTGTACGAGCAGTACTTC. Its translation: CASSPRELAVYEQYF.

V usage is TRBV18 and J usage is TRBJ2-7, with TRBD1 as a possible D gene (6 bases). CDR3 length equals 13 residues. Germline V gives CDR1 KGHSH, CDR2 LQKENI. The V end lost 2 bases, the J end lost 2 bases, and 7 bases lay between the germline ends. The chain's CDR3 is CASSPTGPYEQYF. CDR3 in DNA: TGTGCCAGCTCACCAACAGGGCCCTACGAGCAGTACTTC.

This chain links TRBV5-1 with TRBJ2-7, with 11 bases matching TRBD2. There are 13 residues in the CDR3. Trimming at V came to 6 bases and at J to 7 bases, leaving 6 bases not matched to a gene. Germline V gene sequence: CDR1 SGHRS, CDR2 YFSETQ. Here the CDR3 DNA reads TGCGCCAGCAACTTAGCGGGGGGGCGAGAGCAGTACTTC. Translating it yields CASNLAGGREQYF.

This chain uses TRBV7-8 with TRBJ1-5; D is ambiguous. CDR3 length: 20 amino acids. V gave up 0 bases and J gave up 2 bases, with 23 bases separating them. CDR1 is SGHVS and CDR2 is FQNEAQ in the germline V gene. In DNA, the CDR3 is TGTGCCAGCAGCTTAGCAGCCTGGGCCAGTTCGGGTGAAGGCAATCAGCCCCAGCATTTT. Protein sequence: CASSLAAWASSGEGNQPQHF.

The rearrangement uses TRBV7-2 and TRBJ2-5; D remains ambiguous. The CDR3 totals 13 residues. CDR1 is SGHTA and CDR2 is FQGNSA in the germline V gene. Trimming stripped 1 base from V and 2 bases from J, with 5 bases between. The CDR3 nucleotides read TGTGCCAGCAGCTTAGAACAGCAAGAGACCCAGTACTTC. Amino acid sequence: CASSLEQQETQYF.

The chain uses TRBV29-1 and TRBJ2-3; 11 bases are a match to TRBD2. Per the germline V gene, CDR1 is SQVTM and CDR2 is ANQGSEA. With 6 bases clipped from V and 5 bases from J, the junction kept 7 bases outside the gene matches. This CDR3 is 14 amino acids long. The CDR3: CSVIAGGSGDTQYF. The CDR3 DNA sequence: TGCAGCGTAATAGCGGGGGGGTCAGGAGATACGCAGTATTTT.

The V gene is TRBV6-6, the J gene TRBJ2-7; 11 nucleotides match TRBD1. Germline V gene lookup returns CDR1 MNHNY and CDR2 SVGAGI (reference sequence). The length of the CDR3 is 15 residues. J was trimmed by 6 bases and V by 4 bases; bases with no gene match: 8. The CDR3 here is CASSSRDRGGSEQYF. The CDR3 DNA reads TGTGCCAGCAGTTCCCGGGACAGGGGGGGTAGCGAGCAGTACTTC.